This paragraph covers one TCR beta chain sequence. Its target is unknown. Germline-derived CDR1 and CDR2 are SNHLY and FYNNEI. Trimming cost V 5 bases and J 9 bases; bases outside gene matches: 7. This CDR3 spans 13 amino acids. This sample was included in a study of lymphopenia after photon versus proton radiotherapy. Produced via immunoSEQ multiplex PCR; TCRdb's table is partial and in-frame only. The sample has approximately 3,800 clones, about 71% seen once. Study-wide points: A bigger post-nadir fall in TCR diversity correlated inversely with survival time in deceased patients. Oligoclonal CD8+ Temra expansion after nadir drove photon patients' diversity drop. Photon-treated patients lost naive T cells and TCR diversity; proton-treated stayed stable. Survival link was tested only in deceased patients; proton benefit remains a possibility.

The specimen comprised peripheral blood, sampled from a patient treated with proton-based radiotherapy. This clonotype was sampled from a man older than 75 with esophageal cancer. This chain links TRBV2 with TRBJ2-1; 7 bases are shared with TRBD1. This CDR3 is CASSPQGVGEQFF. The CDR3 DNA is TGTGCCAGCAGTCCTCAGGGGGTAGGTGAGCAGTTCTTC.